This TCR beta chain was recorded in a study of blood T cells in healthy people across ages. Germline CDR1 is LGHDT and CDR2 is YNNKEL (reference sequence). This CDR3 is 14 amino acids long. V gave up 3 bases and J gave up 3 bases, with 12 bases separating them. A J-beta primer mix and a sample-barcoded 5' primer were used in a second PCR of about 7 to 11 cycles. TCRdb fed the 5' RACE reads into MiXCR, producing one record per CDR3 protein. The sample consists of 590,000 or so distinct CDR3 sequences, less than 35% of them appearing once. Sample: blood. This TCR came from a woman older than 75 in good health. The rearrangement uses TRBV3-1 and TRBJ2-7; D call uncertain. Here the CDR3 DNA reads TGTGCCAGCAGCCAGAACAGAAATTACTACGAGCAGTACTTC. Translating gives CASSQNRNYYEQYF.